This TCR beta chain was recorded in a study of monozygotic twins with inflammatory bowel disease. General study results and limits: Patient repertoires may carry noise from differing immunosuppressive treatments.

The CDR3 length is 12 residues. For every sample, eight separate reactions were used to make cDNA. Two nested PCRs, run for about 16 and 10 cycles, were applied to TCRalpha and TCRbeta cDNA. After re-calling the 5' RACE reads, TCRdb lists one entry per CDR3 protein, DNA absent. This listing includes about 300,000 distinct CDR3 sequences. As regards this clonotype: As yet, its antigen is unknown.

The chain employs TRBV12-3 or TRBV12-4 and TRBJ2-7. This receptor was obtained from a human donor with ulcerative colitis or Crohn's disease, or a healthy co-twin of an affected twin (not recorded which). Specimen: blood. CDR3 region: CASSSRTSRQYF.